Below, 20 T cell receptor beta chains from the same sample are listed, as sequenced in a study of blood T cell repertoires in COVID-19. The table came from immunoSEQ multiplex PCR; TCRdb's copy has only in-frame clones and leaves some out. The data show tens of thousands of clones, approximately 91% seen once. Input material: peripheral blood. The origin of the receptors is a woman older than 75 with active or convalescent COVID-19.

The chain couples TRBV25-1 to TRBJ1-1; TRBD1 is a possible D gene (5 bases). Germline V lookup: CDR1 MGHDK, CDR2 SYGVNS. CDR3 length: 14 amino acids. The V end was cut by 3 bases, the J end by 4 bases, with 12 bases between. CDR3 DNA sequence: TGTGCCAGCAGTGATCCACAGGACCCCACTGAAGCTTTCTTT. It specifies CASSDPQDPTEAFF.

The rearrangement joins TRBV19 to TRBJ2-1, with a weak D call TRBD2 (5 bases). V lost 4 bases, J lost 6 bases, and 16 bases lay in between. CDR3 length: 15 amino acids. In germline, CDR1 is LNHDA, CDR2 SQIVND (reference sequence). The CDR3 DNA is TGTGCCAGTAGTACCAGAAGAGGGCTAATCAATGAGCAGTTCTTC. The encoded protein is CASSTRRGLINEQFF.

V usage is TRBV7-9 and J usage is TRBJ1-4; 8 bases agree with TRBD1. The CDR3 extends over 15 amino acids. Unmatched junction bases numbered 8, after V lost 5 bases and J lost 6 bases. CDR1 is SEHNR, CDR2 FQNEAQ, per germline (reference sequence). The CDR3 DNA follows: TGTGCCAGCAGCCCGAGACAGGGGTTGGATGAAAAACTGTTTTTT. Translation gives CASSPRQGLDEKLFF.

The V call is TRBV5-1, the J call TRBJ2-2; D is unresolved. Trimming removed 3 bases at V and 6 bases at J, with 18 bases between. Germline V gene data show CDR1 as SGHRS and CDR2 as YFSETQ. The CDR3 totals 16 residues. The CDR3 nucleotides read TGCGCCAGCAGCTATGAACATCCCACCCTCGCCGGGGAGCTGTTTTTT. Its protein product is CASSYEHPTLAGELFF.

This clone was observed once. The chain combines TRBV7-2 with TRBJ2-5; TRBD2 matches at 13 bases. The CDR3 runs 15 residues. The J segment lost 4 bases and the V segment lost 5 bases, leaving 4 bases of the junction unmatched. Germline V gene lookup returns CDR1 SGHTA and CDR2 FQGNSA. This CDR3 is CASSTSGGVGETQYF. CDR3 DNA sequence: TGTGCCAGCAGCACTAGCGGGGGGGTCGGAGAGACCCAGTACTTC.

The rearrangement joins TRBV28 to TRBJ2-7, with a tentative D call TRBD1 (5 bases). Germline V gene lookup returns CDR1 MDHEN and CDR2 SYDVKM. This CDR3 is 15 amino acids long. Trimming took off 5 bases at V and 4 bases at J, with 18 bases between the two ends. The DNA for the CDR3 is TGTGCCAGCAGTAAAGGGGATTTAGGAGTGTACGAGCAGTACTTC. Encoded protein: CASSKGDLGVYEQYF.

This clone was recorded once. In nucleotides, the CDR3 is TGTGCCAGCAGCCAATTCCCGACAGGGAACGGGGAGCTGTTTTTT. Its translation is CASSQFPTGNGELFF. This sequence joins TRBV3-1 (or the pseudogene TRBV3-2) and TRBJ2-2; 7 bases agree with TRBD1. The junction had 7 bases not matched to a gene; V was cut back by 2 bases and J by 7 bases. The CDR3 is 15 amino acids. Looked up from germline, CDR1 is LGHDT and CDR2 is YNNKEL (reference sequence).

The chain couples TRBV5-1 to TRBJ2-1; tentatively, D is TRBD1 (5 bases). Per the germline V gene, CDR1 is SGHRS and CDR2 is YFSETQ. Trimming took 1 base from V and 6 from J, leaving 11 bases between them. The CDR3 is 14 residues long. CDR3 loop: CASSLQGLGNEQFF. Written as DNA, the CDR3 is TGCGCCAGCAGCTTGCAGGGCTTGGGCAATGAGCAGTTCTTC.

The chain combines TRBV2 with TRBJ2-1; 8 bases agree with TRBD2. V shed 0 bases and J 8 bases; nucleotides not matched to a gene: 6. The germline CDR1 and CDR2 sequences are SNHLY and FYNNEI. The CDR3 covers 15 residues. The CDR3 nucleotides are TGTGCCAGCAGTGAAGCGCGGGGGGACCCCCATGAGCAGTTCTTC. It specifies CASSEARGDPHEQFF. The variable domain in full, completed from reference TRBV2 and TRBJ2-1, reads EPEVTQTPSHQVTQMGQEVILRCVPISNHLYFYWYRQILGQKVEFLVSFYNNEISEKSEIFDDQFSVERPDGSNFTLKIRSTKLEDSAMYFCASSEARGDPHEQFFGPGTRLTVL.

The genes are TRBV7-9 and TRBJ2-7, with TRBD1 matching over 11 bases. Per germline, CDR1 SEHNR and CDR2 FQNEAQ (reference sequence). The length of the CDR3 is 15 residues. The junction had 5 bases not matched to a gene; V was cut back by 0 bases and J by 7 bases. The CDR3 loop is CASSLAGQGAGEQYF. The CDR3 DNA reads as TGTGCCAGCAGCTTAGCCGGACAGGGGGCGGGGGAGCAGTACTTC.

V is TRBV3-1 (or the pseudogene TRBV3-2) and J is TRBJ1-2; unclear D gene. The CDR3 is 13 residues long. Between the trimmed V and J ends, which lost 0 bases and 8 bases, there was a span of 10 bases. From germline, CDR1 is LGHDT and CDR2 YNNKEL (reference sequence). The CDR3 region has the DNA TGTGCCAGCAGCCAAGAGGTAGGGAGCGGCTACACCTTC. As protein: CASSQEVGSGYTF.

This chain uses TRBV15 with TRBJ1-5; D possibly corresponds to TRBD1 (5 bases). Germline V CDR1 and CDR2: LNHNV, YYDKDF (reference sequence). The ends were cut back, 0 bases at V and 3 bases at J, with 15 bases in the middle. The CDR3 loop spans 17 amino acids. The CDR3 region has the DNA TGTGCCACCAGCAGAGATCGTAGGGGACTGGTCAATCAGCCCCAGCATTTT. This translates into CATSRDRRGLVNQPQHF.

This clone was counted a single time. The CDR3 here is CASNNRGLGTNYGYTF. In nucleotides, the CDR3 is TGTGCCAGTAACAACAGGGGACTCGGCACTAACTATGGCTACACCTTC. The chain links TRBV19 to TRBJ1-2; the match to TRBD1 covers 7 bases. The germline CDR1 and CDR2 sequences are LNHDA and SQIVND (reference sequence). J was trimmed by 0 bases and V by 7 bases; bases with no gene match: 11. This CDR3 spans 16 amino acids.

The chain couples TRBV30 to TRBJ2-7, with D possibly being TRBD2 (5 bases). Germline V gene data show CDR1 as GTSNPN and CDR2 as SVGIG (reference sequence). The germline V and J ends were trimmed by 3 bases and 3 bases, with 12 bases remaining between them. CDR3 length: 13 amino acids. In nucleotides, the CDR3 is TGTGCCTGGAGCGAGCTCGGGATCTACGAGCAGTACTTC. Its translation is CAWSELGIYEQYF.

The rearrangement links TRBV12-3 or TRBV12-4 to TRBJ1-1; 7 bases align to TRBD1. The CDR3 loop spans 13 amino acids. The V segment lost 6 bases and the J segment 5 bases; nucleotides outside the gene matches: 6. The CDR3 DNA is TGTGCCAGCAGCCTGACAGGGCTGACTGAAGCTTTCTTT. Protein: CASSLTGLTEAFF.

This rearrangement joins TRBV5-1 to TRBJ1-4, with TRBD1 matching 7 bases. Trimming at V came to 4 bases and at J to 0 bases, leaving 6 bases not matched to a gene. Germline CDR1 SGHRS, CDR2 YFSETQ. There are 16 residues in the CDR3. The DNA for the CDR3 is TGCGCCAGCAGCCCGGGACAGCTTGCAACTAATGAAAAACTGTTTTTT. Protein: CASSPGQLATNEKLFF.

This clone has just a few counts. This chain's CDR3 is CASRGGQYGYTF. CDR3 DNA sequence: TGTGCCAGCAGGGGGGGACAGTATGGCTACACCTTC. This chain links TRBV27 with TRBJ1-2, with 7 nucleotides matching TRBD1. There are 12 residues in the CDR3. CDR1 is MNHEY and CDR2 is SMNVEV in the germline V gene (reference sequence). The trim removed 6 bases at V and 5 bases at J, leaving 3 bases unmatched.

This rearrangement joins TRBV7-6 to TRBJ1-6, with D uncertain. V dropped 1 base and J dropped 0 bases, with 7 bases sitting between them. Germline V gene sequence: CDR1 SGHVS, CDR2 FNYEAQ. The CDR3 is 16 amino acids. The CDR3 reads CASSLGSSSYNSPLHF. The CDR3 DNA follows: TGTGCCAGCAGCTTAGGGAGTAGCTCCTATAATTCACCCCTCCACTTT.

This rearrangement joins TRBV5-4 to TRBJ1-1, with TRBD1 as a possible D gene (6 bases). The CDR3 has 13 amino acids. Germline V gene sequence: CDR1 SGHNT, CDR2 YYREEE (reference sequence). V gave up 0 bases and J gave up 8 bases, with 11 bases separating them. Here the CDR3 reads CASSLGSGTEAFF. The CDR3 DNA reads TGTGCCAGCAGCTTGGGGTCCGGGACAGAAGCTTTCTTT.

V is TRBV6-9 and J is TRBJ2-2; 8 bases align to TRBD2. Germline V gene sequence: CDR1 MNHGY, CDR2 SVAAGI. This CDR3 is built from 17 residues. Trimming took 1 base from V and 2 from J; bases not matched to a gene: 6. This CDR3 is CASSYCREGSNTGELFF. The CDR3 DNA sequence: TGTGCCAGCAGTTATTGCCGGGAGGGCTCTAACACCGGGGAGCTGTTTTTT.